These 3 T cell receptor beta chains share one sample of origin, sequenced in a study of OX40 agonist ivuxolimab in advanced cancers. TCRdb's copy holds only in-frame clones and misses some; the assay was immunoSEQ multiplex PCR. The table lists under 95,000 clones, 86% of them singletons. The sequencing here drew on CD4+ or CD8+ T cells sorted from blood, taken in a trial of the OX40 agonist ivuxolimab. All receptors come from an adult with an advanced solid tumor such as melanoma, head and neck, liver or kidney cancer.

The V and J genes are TRBV7-3 and TRBJ2-1; perhaps TRBD1 as D (5 bases). V was trimmed by 1 base and J by 5 bases, leaving 9 bases between them. This CDR3 has 14 amino acids. Germline V lookup: CDR1 SGHTA, CDR2 FQGTGA. DNA of the CDR3: TGTGCCAGCAGCTTAAACCAACAGGACAATGAGCAGTTCTTC. It is translated as CASSLNQQDNEQFF.

This chain uses TRBV28 with TRBJ2-5; D possibly matches TRBD1 or TRBD2 (5 bases each). V was shortened by 4 bases and J by 5 bases, with 20 bases between the two germline ends. This CDR3 contains 16 residues. In germline, CDR1 is MDHEN, CDR2 SYDVKM. CDR3 in amino acids: CASSSQLGRGGETQYF. CDR3 in DNA: TGTGCCAGCAGTTCCCAACTCGGACGGGGCGGGGAGACCCAGTACTTC.

The chain is built from TRBV7-3 and TRBJ2-1; the D is unclear. V dropped 7 bases and J dropped 4 bases, with 11 bases sitting between them. Per germline, CDR1 SGHTA and CDR2 FQGTGA. CDR3 length equals 13 residues. This chain's CDR3 is CASTRPTYNEQFF. CDR3 coding DNA: TGTGCCAGCACGCGGCCAACTTACAATGAGCAGTTCTTC.